What follows are 3 T cell receptor beta chains derived from one specimen sequenced in a study of blood T cell repertoires in COVID-19. The repertoire was sequenced with immunoSEQ multiplex PCR; TCRdb's copy has only in-frame clones and lacks some. Here the sample spans more than 200,000 clones, 85% to 90% being singletons. The source material was peripheral blood. These receptors were obtained from a woman aged 55-70 years with acute or convalescent COVID-19.

This sequence joins TRBV5-1 and TRBJ2-1; perhaps TRBD2 as D (5 bases). Trimming cost V 0 bases and J 7 bases, with 14 bases left between them. The CDR3 runs to 15 residues. CDR1 and CDR2 (germline): SGHRS, YFSETQ. The CDR3, as DNA: TGCGCCAGCAGCTTGGATAGTATTAGGGAGAATGAGCAGTTCTTC. Translating it yields CASSLDSIRENEQFF.

The CDR3 region has the DNA TGTGCCACCAGCAGAGATCTAGGACAGCTCCATGGCTACACCTTC. Protein product: CATSRDLGQLHGYTF. The chain uses TRBV15 and TRBJ1-2; maybe TRBD1 (6 bases). This CDR3 spans 15 amino acids. In germline, CDR1 is LNHNV, CDR2 YYDKDF (reference sequence). V lost 0 bases and J lost 6, with 14 bases in between.

This clone was picked up a small number of times. The chain employs TRBV7-2 and TRBJ2-1; 9 nucleotides match TRBD1. CDR1 SGHTA and CDR2 FQGNSA come from the germline V gene. This CDR3 has 15 residues. Unmatched junction bases numbered 11, after V lost 5 bases and J lost 9 bases. In DNA, the CDR3 is TGTGCCAGCAGCCGCCGGGACAGGGAGGGGGTTGAGCAGTTCTTC. This translates into CASSRRDREGVEQFF.